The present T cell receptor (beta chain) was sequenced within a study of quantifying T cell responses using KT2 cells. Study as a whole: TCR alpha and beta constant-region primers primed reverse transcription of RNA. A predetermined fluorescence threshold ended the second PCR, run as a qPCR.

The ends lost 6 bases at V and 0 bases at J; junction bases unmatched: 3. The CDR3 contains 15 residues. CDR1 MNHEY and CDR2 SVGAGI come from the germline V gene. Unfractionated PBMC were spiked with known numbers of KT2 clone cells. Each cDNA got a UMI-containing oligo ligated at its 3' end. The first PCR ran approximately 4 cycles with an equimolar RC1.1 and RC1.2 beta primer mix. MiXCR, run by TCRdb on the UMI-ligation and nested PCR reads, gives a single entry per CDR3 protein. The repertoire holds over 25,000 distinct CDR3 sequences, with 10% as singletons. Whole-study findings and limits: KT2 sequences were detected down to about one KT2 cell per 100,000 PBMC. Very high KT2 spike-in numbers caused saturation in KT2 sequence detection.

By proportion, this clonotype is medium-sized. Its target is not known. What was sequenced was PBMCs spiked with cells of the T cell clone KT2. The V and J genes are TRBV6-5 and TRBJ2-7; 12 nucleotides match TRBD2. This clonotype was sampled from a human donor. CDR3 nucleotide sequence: TGTGCCAGCAGCCCGACTAGCGGGAGCTCCTACGAGCAGTACTTC. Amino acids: CASSPTSGSSYEQYF.